Following are 3 T cell receptor beta chains from one sample sequenced in a study of T cell responses to AZD1222 COVID-19 vaccine. Produced via immunoSEQ multiplex PCR; TCRdb's table is partial and in-frame only. The repertoire includes approximately 150,000 clones, around nine tenths of them detected once, and 2.6% sits in the top ten. This material consisted of peripheral blood, taken on day 0 of AZD1222 vaccination. These receptors all stem from an adult in good health.

V is TRBV11-3 and J is TRBJ2-1; TRBD2 aligns across 12 bases. Germline CDR1 and CDR2: SGHNT and YENEEA. The CDR3 is 20 amino acids. V shed 0 bases, J shed 3 bases, and the junction held 12 bases outside the gene matches. CDR3 coding DNA: TGTGCCAGCAGCTTAGAGGGGAGACCCTCTAGCGGGAGGGACTACAATGAGCAGTTCTTC. Its protein product is CASSLEGRPSSGRDYNEQFF.

J is TRBJ1-1 and V is TRBV27, with D hard to call. The CDR3 sequence is 16 residues long. Germline V CDR1 and CDR2: MNHEY, SMNVEV (reference sequence). V lost 6 bases and J lost 1, with 18 bases in between. The CDR3 region is CASSSTEPRPNTEAFF. The CDR3, as DNA: TGTGCCAGCAGCTCTACGGAGCCTCGCCCGAACACTGAAGCTTTCTTT.

The gene calls are TRBV20-1 and TRBJ1-5; D not resolved. Germline V gives CDR1 DFQATT, CDR2 SNEGSKA (reference sequence). CDR3 length: 12 amino acids. Trimming cost V 3 bases and J 2 bases, with 5 bases left between them. The CDR3 DNA follows: TGCAGTGCTAGTAGGCGCAATCAGCCCCAGCATTTT. Encoded protein: CSASRRNQPQHF.